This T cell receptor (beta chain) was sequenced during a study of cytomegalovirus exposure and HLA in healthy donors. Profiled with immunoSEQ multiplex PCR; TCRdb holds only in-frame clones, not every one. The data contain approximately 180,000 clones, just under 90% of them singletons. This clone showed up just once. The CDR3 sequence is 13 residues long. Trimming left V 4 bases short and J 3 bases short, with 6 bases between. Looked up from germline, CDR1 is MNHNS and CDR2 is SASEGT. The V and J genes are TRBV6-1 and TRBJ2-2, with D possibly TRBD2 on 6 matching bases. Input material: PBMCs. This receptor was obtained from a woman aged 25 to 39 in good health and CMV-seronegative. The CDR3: CASSGGDTGELFF. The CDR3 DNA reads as TGTGCCAGCAGTGGGGGGGACACCGGGGAGCTGTTTTTT.